What follows describes a single TCR beta chain. The antigen is not known. TCR beta CDR3 regions were amplified from RNA. HTBI primers were employed in a first-round RT-PCR of the TCR CDR3. TCRdb redid the calling of the multiplex PCR reads with MiXCR, one entry per CDR3 protein. The sample records approximately 530,000 distinct CDR3 sequences, 20% being singletons. From germline, CDR1 is MGHRA and CDR2 YSYEKL. V lost 4 bases and J 3 bases, leaving 16 bases between the germline ends. The CDR3 extends over 15 amino acids. These data come from a study of T cells in Graves' hyperthyroidism and ophthalmopathy. Study-level background: The authors collected peripheral blood at initial diagnosis, before any treatment.

Each ophthalmopathy patient scored at least 3 on the Clinical Activity Score and at least 4 on NOSPECS grade, with duration under 3 months. Findings and limits, study-wide: Progression to ophthalmopathy was predicted a median of approximately seven months early. Most thyroid clonotypes that were expanded above 0.001 also turned up in blood.

This chain uses TRBV4-1 with TRBJ2-7, with D possibly being TRBD1 (5 bases). Sample: blood. The receptor was derived from a man aged 40-55 years with Graves' ophthalmopathy. CDR3 residues: CASSLRQKTGYEQYF. CDR3 DNA: TGCGCCAGCAGCCTAAGACAGAAAACCGGCTACGAGCAGTACTTC.